These 16 T cell receptor beta chains originate from one sample sequenced in a study of T cells in Graves' hyperthyroidism and ophthalmopathy. TCR beta CDR3 regions were amplified from RNA. Primed by the HTBI set, a first-round RT-PCR was run on the TCR CDR3. TCRdb reprocessed the multiplex PCR reads with MiXCR, giving one entry per CDR3 protein. The repertoire consists of around 700,000 distinct CDR3 sequences, with 18% occurring once and the leading ten covering roughly 17%. Material for sequencing was blood. The receptors shown here come from a woman aged 50 to 65 with Graves' hyperthyroidism that later progressed to Graves' ophthalmopathy.

This clonotype was observed a handful of times. The V gene is TRBV9, the J gene TRBJ2-3, with TRBD2 matching 16 bases. This CDR3 contains 15 residues. Germline V gene sequence: CDR1 SGDLS, CDR2 YYNGEE. The trim removed 3 bases at V and 8 bases at J, leaving 3 bases unmatched. The CDR3 coding sequence is TGTGCCAGCAGCGCCGGGACTAGCGGGGGGGGTACGCAGTATTTT. It codes for CASSAGTSGGGTQYF.

The chain combines TRBV3-1 with TRBJ1-6, with no clear D. In germline, CDR1 is LGHDT, CDR2 YNNKEL (reference sequence). The CDR3 has 15 residues. V lost 0 bases, J lost 5 bases, and 8 bases lay in between. CDR3 protein: CASSQDLGNNSPLHF. The CDR3 DNA follows: TGTGCCAGCAGCCAAGATCTGGGGAATAATTCACCCCTCCACTTT.

This clonotype was counted many times. The chain is built from TRBV3-1 and TRBJ1-1; D not certain. Germline V gene lookup returns CDR1 LGHDT and CDR2 YNNKEL (reference sequence). The CDR3 covers 16 residues. The V and J ends lost 5 bases and 0 bases respectively, with 16 bases between them. The DNA for the CDR3 is TGTGCCAGCAGCAAGGGTAAAAAAGCAGTGAACACTGAAGCTTTCTTT. This gives the protein CASSKGKKAVNTEAFF.

This clonotype was found many times. The V call is TRBV20-1, the J call TRBJ2-5; 13 bases agree with TRBD2. The CDR3 contains 18 residues. The J segment lost 4 bases and the V segment lost 6 bases, leaving 17 bases of the junction unmatched. CDR1 and CDR2 (germline): DFQATT, SNEGSKA (reference sequence). The CDR3 reads CSAAMPTSGGFTGETQYF. The CDR3 DNA sequence: TGCAGTGCGGCAATGCCGACTAGCGGGGGGTTTACGGGAGAGACCCAGTACTTC.

This clonotype appeared a few times. This chain links TRBV7-9 with TRBJ1-6; D gene unclear. The germline V and J ends were trimmed by 2 bases and 1 base, with 9 bases remaining between them. The CDR3 covers 16 residues. CDR1 is SEHNR, CDR2 FQNEAQ, per germline (reference sequence). The CDR3 sequence is CASSLSEGSYNSPLHF. CDR3 in DNA: TGTGCCAGCAGCTTAAGCGAGGGTTCCTATAATTCACCCCTCCACTTT.

This clonotype was found many times. The rearrangement uses TRBV20-1 and TRBJ1-5; D not certain. Trimming removed 0 bases at V and 3 bases at J, with 12 bases between. The CDR3 sequence is 15 residues long. Germline lookup yields CDR1 DFQATT and CDR2 SNEGSKA (reference sequence). The CDR3 is CSARDPEEVNQPQHF. CDR3 coding DNA: TGCAGTGCTAGAGACCCGGAGGAGGTCAATCAGCCCCAGCATTTT.

This clonotype appeared once. The rearrangement uses TRBV11-2 and TRBJ2-2, with 11 positions matching TRBD2. This CDR3 region has 17 residues. The V gene's germline CDR1 is SGHAT and CDR2 FQNNGV. Trimming at V came to 1 base and at J to 5 bases, leaving 6 bases not matched to a gene. The CDR3 region is CASSLGSGGASTGELFF. DNA for the CDR3: TGTGCCAGCAGCTTAGGTAGCGGGGGGGCCTCGACCGGGGAGCTGTTTTTT.

This clonotype has a handful of counts. The chain combines TRBV25-1 with TRBJ1-1, with 7 bases matching TRBD1. Germline trimming cut 2 bases from V and 1 base from J; bases unmatched to any gene: 7. The CDR3 is 16 residues long. Looked up from germline, CDR1 is MGHDK and CDR2 is SYGVNS. CDR3 nucleotide sequence: TGTGCCAGCAGTGAAATGGGCAGGGGGTGGAACACTGAAGCTTTCTTT. Protein product: CASSEMGRGWNTEAFF.

This clonotype has ten or more counts. J is TRBJ2-3 and V is TRBV30, with D possibly being TRBD1 (6 bases). CDR3 length equals 15 residues. The V and J ends lost 0 bases and 4 bases respectively, with 14 bases between them. The germline V gene has CDR1 GTSNPN and CDR2 SVGIG (reference sequence). DNA of the CDR3: TGTGCCTGGAGTGTACCCAGGGGCCAGGCAGATACGCAGTATTTT. Translated: CAWSVPRGQADTQYF.

This clonotype was found many times. This sequence joins TRBV12-3 or TRBV12-4 and TRBJ2-7; TRBD1 aligns across 9 bases. The CDR3 runs 15 residues. Germline trimming cut 6 bases from V and 2 bases from J; bases unmatched to any gene: 8. The CDR3 DNA reads as TGTGCCAGCAGCGACCCCCGGGACAGGGCCTACGAGCAGTACTTC. It is translated as CASSDPRDRAYEQYF.

This clonotype was observed a handful of times. This rearrangement joins TRBV24-1 to TRBJ2-7; 13 bases match TRBD2. Germline V gene sequence: CDR1 KGHDR, CDR2 SFDVKD. This CDR3 is built from 16 residues. Germline trimming cut 3 bases from V and 4 bases from J; bases unmatched to any gene: 5. The CDR3 DNA sequence: TGTGCCACCAGTGATCGCGGACTAGCGGGGGCATACGAGCAGTACTTC. Its protein product is CATSDRGLAGAYEQYF.

The genes are TRBV5-1 and TRBJ2-5, with TRBD2 matching 9 bases. Germline V CDR1 and CDR2: SGHRS, YFSETQ. The CDR3 length is 16 residues. J gave up 0 bases and V 4 bases, and 7 bases lay outside the gene matches. Here the CDR3 DNA reads TGCGCCAGCAGCGAGCGGGGGGACCCGTACCAAGAGACCCAGTACTTC. It translates to CASSERGDPYQETQYF.

This clonotype has at least ten counts. The V and J genes are TRBV3-1 and TRBJ1-1, with D unresolved. This CDR3 region has 17 residues. V was trimmed by 0 bases and J by 2 bases, leaving 16 bases between them. CDR1 and CDR2 (germline): LGHDT, YNNKEL (reference sequence). Here the CDR3 DNA reads TGTGCCAGCAGCCAAGATCTTCCGAGGGCCGCAAACACTGAAGCTTTCTTT. Translation gives CASSQDLPRAANTEAFF.

This clonotype has more than one count but fewer than ten. This chain connects TRBV6-1 to TRBJ1-4, with 9 bases matching TRBD1. V lost 6 bases to trimming and J lost 8 bases; unmatched junction nucleotides: 10. The germline CDR1 and CDR2 sequences are MNHNS and SASEGT. This CDR3 is built from 15 residues. The CDR3 DNA follows: TGTGCCAGCAGCCAAGTACAGGGGGCGAACGAAAAACTGTTTTTT. This translates into CASSQVQGANEKLFF.

This clonotype occurred a few times. The rearrangement joins TRBV7-3 to TRBJ2-1, with 11 bases identical to TRBD1. Germline V lookup: CDR1 SGHTA, CDR2 FQGTGA. V shed 5 bases, J shed 0 bases, and the junction held 3 bases outside the gene matches. This CDR3 comprises 16 residues. The CDR3 loop is CASSPGTGGSYNEQFF. The CDR3 region has the DNA TGTGCCAGCAGCCCCGGGACAGGGGGCTCCTACAATGAGCAGTTCTTC. Filled out from reference TRBV7-3 and TRBJ2-1, the complete variable domain reads GAGVSQTPSNKVTEKGKYVELRCDPISGHTALYWYRQSLGQGPEFLIYFQGTGAADDSGLPNDRFFAVRPEGSVSTLKIQRTERGDSAVYLCASSPGTGGSYNEQFFGPGTRLTVL.

In this sample, this clonotype turned up many times. This rearrangement joins TRBV7-6 to TRBJ1-1; D is ambiguous. Trimming removed 1 base at V and 0 bases at J, with 9 bases between. Germline V CDR1 and CDR2: SGHVS, FNYEAQ. This CDR3 is 15 amino acids long. CDR3 loop: CASSLGQALNTEAFF. CDR3 DNA sequence: TGTGCCAGCAGCTTAGGGCAGGCGTTGAACACTGAAGCTTTCTTT.